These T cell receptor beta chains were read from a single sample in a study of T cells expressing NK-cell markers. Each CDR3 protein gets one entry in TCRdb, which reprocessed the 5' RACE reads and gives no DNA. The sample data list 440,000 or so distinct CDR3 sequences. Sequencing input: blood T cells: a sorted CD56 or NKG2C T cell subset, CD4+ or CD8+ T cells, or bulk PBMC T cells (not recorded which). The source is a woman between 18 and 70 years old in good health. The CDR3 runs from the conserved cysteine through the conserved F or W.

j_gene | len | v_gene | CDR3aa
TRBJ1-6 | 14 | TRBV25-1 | CASTQTGSLSPLHF
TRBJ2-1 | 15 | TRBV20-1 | CSARDRDLAYNEQFF
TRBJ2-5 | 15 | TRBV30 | CAWTYGDNERETQYF
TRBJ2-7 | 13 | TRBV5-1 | CASSFGQSYEQYF
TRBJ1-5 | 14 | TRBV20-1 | CSASGGYSNQPQHF
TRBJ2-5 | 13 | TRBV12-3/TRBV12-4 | CASSLGHKETQYF
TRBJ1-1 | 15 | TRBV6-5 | CASSSSLHQEGRAFF
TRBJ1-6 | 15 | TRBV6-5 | CASSYYRAGDSPLHF
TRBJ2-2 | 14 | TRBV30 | CAWSAGTGGGELFF
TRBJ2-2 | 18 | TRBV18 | CASSRTGPNRANTGELFF